This passage covers 22 T cell receptor beta chains from one sample sequenced in a study of blood T cells in healthy people across ages. A second 7 to 11 cycle PCR used barcoded and J-beta primers. TCRdb redid the calling of the 5' RACE reads with MiXCR, one entry per CDR3 protein. This table holds about 1,600,000 distinct CDR3 sequences, approximately 42% found once. Sequencing was carried out using blood. These receptors were taken from a woman between 18 and 29 years old in good health.

This clonotype was seen just once. V is TRBV4-1 and J is TRBJ2-1; no clear D gene. V lost 0 bases and J 6 bases, leaving 9 bases between the germline ends. The CDR3 contains 14 residues. Germline loops: CDR1 MGHRA, CDR2 YSYEKL. The CDR3 coding sequence is TGCGCCAGCAGCCAAGATGACGCCGGCAATGAGCAGTTCTTC. As protein: CASSQDDAGNEQFF.

This rearrangement joins TRBV18 to TRBJ2-5; the match to TRBD2 covers 13 bases. The germline CDR1 and CDR2 sequences are KGHSH and LQKENI. V was clipped by 1 base and J by 3 bases; unmatched bases: 8. This CDR3 has 18 amino acids. CDR3 nucleotide sequence: TGTGCCAGCTCACCACTGACCCTAGGACTAGCGGGAGAAGAGACCCAGTACTTC. Translated: CASSPLTLGLAGEETQYF.

This clonotype was seen only a few times. The rearrangement uses TRBV7-2 and TRBJ2-7, with TRBD2 identical over 9 bases. Germline CDR1 reads SGHTA; CDR2 reads FQGNSA. This CDR3 contains 15 residues. J was trimmed by 3 bases and V by 3 bases; bases with no gene match: 6. This CDR3 reads CASSLVAGANYEQYF. The CDR3 nucleotides read TGTGCCAGCAGCTTGGTAGCGGGAGCAAACTACGAGCAGTACTTC.

The chain uses TRBV7-2 and TRBJ1-2; 7 bases match TRBD1. With V trimmed by 7 bases and J by 6 bases, 14 bases remained unmatched. CDR1 is SGHTA and CDR2 is FQGNSA in the germline V gene. This CDR3 comprises 15 residues. The CDR3 DNA reads TGTGCCAGCACCCTGACAGGGTCTCATGAGGATGGCTACACCTTC. Translated, it gives CASTLTGSHEDGYTF.

This clonotype was picked up one time. The chain links TRBV6-5 to TRBJ2-4, with 9 bases lining up with TRBD2. Judging by the DNA end, TRBJ2-7 fits better; the J call may be wrong. Germline lookup yields CDR1 MNHEY and CDR2 SVGAGI. The CDR3 sequence is 17 residues long. CDR3 loop: CASSYRNSGRAVYEQYF. The CDR3 bases are TGTGCCAGCAGTTACCGGAATAGCGGGAGAGCAGTCTACGAGCAGTACTTC.

As for this clonotype: Being one base from a much bigger clone, this may be a read error. This sequence joins TRBV20-1 and TRBJ1-2; 7 bases are shared with TRBD1. This CDR3 spans 12 amino acids. Germline V gene data show CDR1 as DFQATT and CDR2 as SNEGSKA (reference sequence). The CDR3 is CSAGDSFYGHTF. The CDR3 region has the DNA TGCAGTGCTGGGGACAGTTTCTATGGCCACACCTTC.

This clonotype has a handful of counts. The V gene is TRBV2, the J gene TRBJ2-7; D is uncertain. V lost 7 bases and J lost 2, with 12 bases in between. In germline, CDR1 is SNHLY, CDR2 FYNNEI. The CDR3 has 13 amino acids. The CDR3: CASNPGWTYEQYF. CDR3 DNA sequence: TGTGCCAGCAACCCAGGATGGACCTACGAGCAGTACTTC.

This sequence joins TRBV20-1 and TRBJ2-3; D gene uncertain. This CDR3 has 15 amino acids. Germline CDR1 is DFQATT and CDR2 is SNEGSKA (reference sequence). The V end was cut by 3 bases, the J end by 4 bases, with 17 bases between. For the CDR3, the DNA is TGCAGTGCTAGTGAGTTCCGAACATCATCAGATACGCAGTATTTT. This codes for CSASEFRTSSDTQYF.

The chain joins TRBV20-1 to TRBJ1-3, with D tentatively TRBD1 (6 bases). The CDR3 consists of 14 residues. Looked up from germline, CDR1 is DFQATT and CDR2 is SNEGSKA (reference sequence). V shed 4 bases and J shed 4 bases, with 14 bases lying between them. This chain's CDR3 is CSATGDPGGNTIYF. The DNA of the CDR3 is TGCAGTGCTACAGGGGACCCGGGAGGAAACACCATATATTTT.

The rearrangement links TRBV9 to TRBJ1-1, with D unresolved. Germline CDR1 SGDLS, CDR2 YYNGEE. There are 14 residues in the CDR3. Trimming shortened V by 3 bases and J by 5 bases, and 14 bases separated the two germline ends. The CDR3 spells CASSAQVKMTEAFF. The CDR3 DNA reads TGTGCCAGCAGCGCCCAGGTGAAAATGACTGAAGCTTTCTTT.

With respect to this clonotype: The junction and the germline gene differ at one end; a read error may be behind it. The genes are TRBV7-7 and TRBJ2-5; either TRBD1 or TRBD2 may supply D (5 bases each). The CDR3 is 15 residues long. Germline V gene sequence: CDR1 SSHAT, CDR2 FNYEAQ (reference sequence). In nucleotides, the CDR3 is TGTGCTAGCAGCTCCCGCCGGGGACCCCAAGAGACCCAGTACTTC. Protein product: CASSSRRGPQETQYF.

The chain carries TRBV20-1 and TRBJ2-1, with 10 bases fitting TRBD2. The DNA end is a closer match to TRBJ2-7, so the J assignment may be wrong. The CDR3 loop spans 15 amino acids. Looked up from germline, CDR1 is DFQATT and CDR2 is SNEGSKA (reference sequence). CDR3 amino acids: CSARDESGRANEQYF. The CDR3 DNA follows: TGCAGTGCTAGAGACGAGAGCGGGAGGGCCAATGAGCAGTACTTC.

The chain combines TRBV25-1 with TRBJ2-2; D gene uncertain. The CDR3 consists of 14 residues. The V gene lost 4 bases and the J gene lost 3 bases, with 9 bases spanning the gap. From germline, CDR1 is MGHDK and CDR2 SYGVNS. In DNA, the CDR3 is TGTGCCAGCAGTGGGCAGGCCCACACCGGGGAGCTGTTTTTT. It specifies CASSGQAHTGELFF.

This clonotype was observed a few times. The rearrangement links TRBV25-1 to TRBJ1-2, with 8 positions matching TRBD1. Per germline, CDR1 MGHDK and CDR2 SYGVNS. The CDR3 consists of 13 residues. V was pared by 2 bases and J by 7 bases, with 3 bases of the junction left unmatched. The CDR3 DNA sequence: TGTGCCAGCAGTGAAGCTGACAGGGGTGGCTACACCTTC. Encoded protein: CASSEADRGGYTF.

This clonotype has more than one count but fewer than ten. The CDR3, as DNA: TGCAGCGTTGACCGGGACATTGTTGGAGGGGAGCAGTACTTC. The encoded protein is CSVDRDIVGGEQYF. The V gene is TRBV29-1, the J gene TRBJ2-5; D assignment may be TRBD1 or TRBD2 (6 bases each). The V and J ends lost 3 bases and 11 bases respectively, with 22 bases between them. The germline V gene has CDR1 SQVTM and CDR2 ANQGSEA. The CDR3 extends over 14 amino acids.

This clonotype was observed a few times. The chain carries TRBV4-2 and TRBJ2-3; 15 bases are a match to TRBD2. This CDR3 is 19 amino acids long. Germline V lookup: CDR1 LGHNA, CDR2 YNFKEQ. Losses at the gene ends were 4 bases for V and 2 bases for J; bases not matched to a gene: 10. The CDR3 sequence: CASSPMGTSGGPTTDTQYF. In DNA form, the CDR3 reads TGTGCCAGCAGCCCCATGGGGACTAGCGGGGGGCCGACCACAGATACGCAGTATTTT.

This clonotype was found once. The chain carries TRBV30 and TRBJ2-7, with D hard to call. The CDR3 sequence is 13 residues long. The germline gives CDR1 GTSNPN, CDR2 SVGIG (reference sequence). V gave up 1 base and J gave up 10 bases, with 17 bases separating them. CDR3 amino acids: CAWSGVTALSQYF. The CDR3 nucleotides are TGTGCCTGGAGTGGGGTGACCGCATTGTCCCAGTACTTC.

This clonotype is a singleton in its sample. A read error may account for a junction end that differs from germline. The chain joins TRBV7-9 to TRBJ2-3; a possible D gene is TRBD1 (5 bases). The CDR3 contains 12 residues. Germline loops: CDR1 SEHNR, CDR2 FQNEAQ (reference sequence). The CDR3 protein is CANSQDTFTQYF. CDR3 sequence (DNA): TGTGCCAACAGCCAGGACACTTTCACGCAGTATTTT.

This rearrangement joins TRBV6-1 to TRBJ1-2, with TRBD1 as a possible D gene (5 bases). Trimming removed 2 bases from V and 0 bases from J, with 10 bases in between. Germline loops: CDR1 MNHNS, CDR2 SASEGT. The length of the CDR3 is 15 residues. CDR3 region: CASSESTATNYGYTF. Written as DNA, the CDR3 is TGTGCCAGCAGTGAATCGACAGCTACTAACTATGGCTACACCTTC.

The J gene is TRBJ2-6, the V gene TRBV7-2; no reliable D call. Germline CDR1 SGHTA, CDR2 FQGNSA. Trimming cost V 2 bases and J 2 bases, with 7 bases left between them. CDR3 size: 15 residues. The CDR3, as DNA: TGTGCCAGCAGCTTAATGGCCACTGGGGCCAACGTCCTGACTTTC. It translates to CASSLMATGANVLTF.

The chain links TRBV27 to TRBJ1-5, with D unresolved. In germline, CDR1 is MNHEY, CDR2 SMNVEV (reference sequence). Trimming removed 5 bases at V and 8 bases at J, with 19 bases between. The CDR3 spans 15 residues. In nucleotides, the CDR3 is TGTGCCAGCAGTCCGTTATGGCCCGGATTTAAGCCCCAGCATTTT. The encoded protein is CASSPLWPGFKPQHF.

This clonotype occurred a few times. The chain couples TRBV21-1 to TRBJ2-7; the table assigns TRBD1, which was not confirmed against the DNA. TRBV21-1 is an annotated pseudogene. This CDR3 contains 15 residues. The CDR3 DNA is TGTGCCAGCAATTATGGGGGCAGGGGGTCCCACGAGCAGTACTTC. It encodes CASNYGGRGSHEQYF.